The clone carrying this T cell receptor beta chain was seen more than once but under ten times. The antigen remains unidentified. The junction departs from germline at one end; a sequencing error may be responsible. The source of the sample is a study of T cell repertoires in cytomegalovirus infection. At the level of the study: In the study, CMV epitopes included recently identified HLA-C-restricted and well-studied HLA-B-restricted ones. A matching HLA type, together with CMV infection, was signaled by public TCR beta signatures.

Germline CDR1 reads ENHRY; CDR2 reads SYGVKD. The CDR3 consists of 13 residues. One entry per CDR3 protein results from TCRdb running MiXCR on the reads. The sample lists 650,000 to 900,000 distinct CDR3 sequences, almost 30% occurring once. The rearrangement uses TRBV10-3 and TRBJ2-2; D is ambiguous. The clonotype was recovered from a human donor in good health (CMV status not recorded). Some clones in this sample may be carry-over from other donors' samples. The sample here was cultured CD8+ T cells from PBMCs, taken from culture after CMV antigen stimulation. The CDR3 nucleotides read TGTGCCATCAGTGAGTCGAAGACCGGGGAGCTGTTTTTT. It yields the protein CAISESKTGELFF.